One and the same sample provided the 18 T cell receptor beta chains below, sequenced in a study of early T cells in non-severe SARS-CoV-2 infection. TCRdb itself ran the 5' RACE reads through MiXCR, one entry per CDR3 protein. The data show tens of thousands of distinct CDR3 sequences, with roughly 5.7% seen just once and roughly 8% held by the top ten. What was sequenced was whole blood. The receptors were sampled from an adult who was a healthcare worker with PCR-confirmed SARS-CoV-2 infection or an uninfected control (not recorded which).

This clonotype was counted between two and nine times. The gene calls are TRBV3-1 and TRBJ1-1, with D tentatively TRBD1 (6 bases). With 1 base removed from V and 4 bases from J, the gap between germline ends came to 10 bases. This CDR3 has 14 residues. Per the germline V gene, CDR1 is LGHDT and CDR2 is YNNKEL (reference sequence). The CDR3 protein is CASSQAGQLTEAFF. The CDR3 DNA sequence: TGTGCCAGCAGCCAAGCGGGACAACTCACTGAAGCTTTCTTT.

This clonotype was counted at least ten times. The CDR3 sequence: CSATRRNYNEQFF. CDR3 coding DNA: TGCAGTGCTACCAGGCGGAACTACAATGAGCAGTTCTTC. V is TRBV20-1 and J is TRBJ2-1; no reliable D call. The CDR3 contains 13 residues. Trimming pared 4 bases from V and 3 bases from J, leaving 10 bases between. CDR1 DFQATT and CDR2 SNEGSKA come from the germline V gene (reference sequence).

The sample holds many counts of this clonotype. This chain connects TRBV12-3 or TRBV12-4 to TRBJ1-5; no clear D. V was cut by 1 base and J by 3 bases, with 4 bases left in between. The CDR3 covers 13 residues. Written as DNA, the CDR3 is TGTGCCAGCAGTTTAGAAGTCAATCAGCCCCAGCATTTT. Residues: CASSLEVNQPQHF.

This clonotype appeared a few times. The chain joins TRBV12-3 or TRBV12-4 to TRBJ2-1, with TRBD1 as a possible D gene (5 bases). This CDR3 spans 14 amino acids. The V end was cut by 2 bases, the J end by 9 bases, with 14 bases between. Here the CDR3 reads CASSLWGGHGEQFF. CDR3 nucleotide sequence: TGTGCCAGCAGTTTATGGGGCGGCCACGGTGAGCAGTTCTTC.

The sample holds a few counts of this clonotype. V is TRBV6-5 and J is TRBJ2-2; 7 bases are shared with TRBD1. With V trimmed by 6 bases and J by 4 bases, 11 bases remained unmatched. Per germline, CDR1 MNHEY and CDR2 SVGAGI. The CDR3 runs to 16 residues. The CDR3 nucleotides read TGTGCCAGCAGGGAAACCGGGACAGTCGTCACCGGGGAGCTGTTTTTT. It specifies CASRETGTVVTGELFF.

The genes are TRBV18 and TRBJ1-2; 8 positions agree with TRBD1. Germline CDR1 and CDR2: KGHSH and LQKENI. V trimming: 2 bases; J trimming: 0 bases; junction bases outside the gene matches: 5. The CDR3 covers 16 residues. The CDR3 region has the DNA TGTGCCAGCTCACCATCCACAGGGGGTACTAACTATGGCTACACCTTC. Translated, it gives CASSPSTGGTNYGYTF.

The CDR3 here is CASSKPPRNGQPQHF. The CDR3 nucleotides are TGTGCCAGTAGTAAGCCCCCCAGGAACGGACAGCCCCAGCATTTT. The chain couples TRBV19 to TRBJ1-5; no reliable D call. CDR3 length equals 15 residues. With 4 bases removed from V and 7 bases from J, the gap between germline ends came to 17 bases. CDR1 and CDR2 from the germline V gene are LNHDA and SQIVND (reference sequence). The full variable domain, in which reference TRBV19 and TRBJ1-5 provide the parts outside the CDR3, is DGGITQSPKYLFRKEGQNVTLSCEQNLNHDAMYWYRQDPGQGLRLIYYSQIVNDFQKGDIAEGYSVSREKKESFPLTVTSAQKNPTAFYLCASSKPPRNGQPQHFGDGTRLSIL.

This clonotype was found a few times. The chain has TRBV20-1 and TRBJ1-2; weak D call: TRBD1 (6 bases). V lost 2 bases, J lost 4 bases, and 14 bases lay in between. This CDR3 is built from 14 residues. In germline, CDR1 is DFQATT, CDR2 SNEGSKA (reference sequence). The CDR3 DNA reads TGCAGTGCTAGAAATTCGAGGGGGACCTATGGCTACACCTTC. Protein sequence: CSARNSRGTYGYTF.

This clonotype was observed a few times. The chain links TRBV7-2 to TRBJ2-5; 12 bases are a match to TRBD2. Germline V gene lookup returns CDR1 SGHTA and CDR2 FQGNSA. The CDR3 length is 22 residues. V gave up 4 bases and J gave up 4 bases; unmatched junction bases: 25. The CDR3 here is CASSSKPIHGGLAGSDRETQYF. CDR3 DNA: TGTGCCAGCAGCTCCAAACCCATACACGGCGGACTAGCGGGGTCTGATCGAGAGACCCAGTACTTC.

This clonotype has a handful of counts. J is TRBJ2-3 and V is TRBV19, with D possibly called TRBD1 or TRBD2 (5 bases each). V was cut by 5 bases and J by 3 bases, with 12 bases left in between. The CDR3 covers 14 residues. Looked up from germline, CDR1 is LNHDA and CDR2 is SQIVND (reference sequence). CDR3 nucleotide sequence: TGTGCCAGTAGTCTGTGGGGGTCGACAGATACGCAGTATTTT. It specifies CASSLWGSTDTQYF.

This clonotype has at least ten counts. The chain joins TRBV6-1 to TRBJ1-1; D not resolved. Trimming took 3 bases from V and 0 from J, leaving 5 bases between them. CDR3 length: 13 residues. The V gene's germline CDR1 is MNHNS and CDR2 SASEGT. As DNA, the CDR3 is TGTGCCAGCAGTGACAGGATGAACACTGAAGCTTTCTTT. Protein sequence: CASSDRMNTEAFF.

This clonotype appeared many times. CDR3 loop: CASSEQASYEQYF. CDR3 nucleotide sequence: TGCGCCAGCAGTGAACAGGCCTCCTACGAGCAGTACTTC. The rearrangement joins TRBV5-1 to TRBJ2-7; D might be TRBD1 (5 bases). Germline V lookup: CDR1 SGHRS, CDR2 YFSETQ. The CDR3 loop spans 13 amino acids. Trimming removed 5 bases at V and 0 bases at J, with 9 bases between.

There are a few counts of this clonotype. The V call is TRBV6-6, the J call TRBJ1-2, with 11 bases lining up with TRBD1. CDR1 and CDR2 (germline): MNHNY, SVGAGI (reference sequence). J was trimmed by 5 bases and V by 2 bases; bases with no gene match: 1. This CDR3 region has 14 residues. The CDR3 DNA is TGTGCCAGCAGTTACGGGACAGGGGGATATGGCTACACCTTC. The encoded protein is CASSYGTGGYGYTF.

In its sample, this clonotype was seen many times. The chain recombines TRBV7-2 with TRBJ2-7; 8 bases line up with TRBD2. V shed 5 bases, J shed 0 bases, and the junction held 3 bases outside the gene matches. Germline assignment: CDR1 SGHTA and CDR2 FQGNSA. The CDR3 consists of 14 residues. CDR3 DNA sequence: TGTGCCAGCAGCCCCAGCGGGAGCTCCTACGAGCAGTACTTC. Encoded protein: CASSPSGSSYEQYF.

This clonotype has only a few counts. The chain has TRBV20-1 and TRBJ2-1, with 13 bases that match TRBD2. Per the germline V gene, CDR1 is DFQATT and CDR2 is SNEGSKA (reference sequence). The CDR3 is 17 residues long. V lost 1 base to trimming and J lost 6 bases; unmatched junction nucleotides: 9. The chain's CDR3 is CSARATSGGVAANEQFF. In DNA, the CDR3 is TGCAGTGCTAGAGCAACTAGCGGGGGGGTAGCTGCCAATGAGCAGTTCTTC.

This clonotype was seen repeatedly, ten times or more. V and J are TRBV7-7 and TRBJ2-5; D is undetermined. CDR1 and CDR2 (germline): SSHAT, FNYEAQ (reference sequence). The CDR3 totals 13 residues. Trimming pared 3 bases from V and 5 bases from J, leaving 10 bases between. The CDR3 bases are TGTGCCAGCAGCTTCGGCCAACACGAGACCCAGTACTTC. Encoded protein: CASSFGQHETQYF.

The J gene is TRBJ1-1, the V gene TRBV7-9; D unclear. Germline values: CDR1 SEHNR, CDR2 FQNEAQ (reference sequence). This CDR3 is built from 16 residues. V lost 0 bases, J lost 1 base, and 12 bases lay in between. The CDR3 protein is CASSLARIDTNTEAFF. The CDR3 nucleotides are TGTGCCAGCAGCTTAGCGCGGATAGACACGAACACTGAAGCTTTCTTT.

This clonotype was observed many times. The CDR3 DNA reads as TGTGCCAGCAGCCGAGGGACTAGCGCAGATACGCAGTATTTT. Protein: CASSRGTSADTQYF. This chain links TRBV7-8 with TRBJ2-3; 10 bases match TRBD2. The CDR3 covers 14 residues. The trim removed 5 bases at V and 4 bases at J, leaving 3 bases unmatched. CDR1 is SGHVS and CDR2 is FQNEAQ in the germline V gene.